This is a list of T cell receptor beta chains from one sample in a study of T cells in Graves' hyperthyroidism and ophthalmopathy. TCRdb re-analysed the multiplex PCR reads in MiXCR, keeping a single row per CDR3 protein. Altogether about 540,000 distinct CDR3 sequences are present, about half being singletons, with the ten largest covering about 7.8%. The sample taken for sequencing was peripheral blood or thyroid tissue (not recorded which). These TCRs come from a woman aged 18-29 years with Graves' hyperthyroidism. The CDR3 runs from the conserved cysteine through the conserved F or W. The D gene is left open where the match is weak. A row's size may be missing; if present it is once, few, many or a size class.

TGTGCCAGCAGCAGCGCGGGAGCGAAGGGGGCCAACGTCCTGACTTTC CASSSAGAKGANVLTF TRBD2 TRBJ2-6 TRBV7-8 NA
TGTGCCAGCAGCCAAGATAGGGCAGGCCTCCCCTCTGGGGCCAACGTCCTGACTTTC CASSQDRAGLPSGANVLTF NA TRBJ2-6 TRBV3-1 many
TGTGCTAGTGGTTTGGGCCGGAGGAACACTGAAGCTTTCTTT CASGLGRRNTEAFF NA TRBJ1-1 TRBV12-5 once
TGCGCCAGCAGCCAAGGAAGGCAGGGAAATTCACCCCTCCACTTT CASSQGRQGNSPLHF NA TRBJ1-6 TRBV4-1 many
TGCAGCGTTGAAAGAGCCGGAACCAACACCGGGGAGCTGTTTTTT CSVERAGTNTGELFF NA TRBJ2-2 TRBV29-1 many
TGCAGCCGAGGACAGGAGGTGACCTTC CSRGQEVTF TRBD1 TRBJ1-2 TRBV29-1 NA
TGTGCCAGCAGCTCCGGACTAGTTTCCGAGCAGTACTTC CASSSGLVSEQYF TRBD2 TRBJ2-7 TRBV5-4 many
TGTGCCACCAGCGGGGGAGCCGGGACTAGCGGCACAGATACGCAGTATTTT CATSGGAGTSGTDTQYF TRBD2 TRBJ2-3 TRBV15 few
TGCAGCGGAACAGGGGTTGACATGAACACTGAAGCTTTCTTT CSGTGVDMNTEAFF TRBD1 TRBJ1-1 TRBV29-1 NA
TGTGCCACCAGCAGACCACTAGCGGGAGAAGAGACCCAGCATTTT CATSRPLAGEETQHF NA TRBJ1-5 TRBV15 NA
TGTGCTAGTGGTGAGGCTAGCGTCGGGGAGCTGTTTTTT CASGEASVGELFF NA TRBJ2-2 TRBV12-5 NA
TGTGCCACCAGCAGTTTTAGGGTTACGAACACTGAAGCTTTCTTT CATSSFRVTNTEAFF NA TRBJ1-1 TRBV15 NA
TGTGCCAGTAGTATTGGCGTCCTAACTGAAGCTTTCTTT CASSIGVLTEAFF NA TRBJ1-1 TRBV19 NA
TGCAGTGCTAGACCGCGGGGGAGGGCCTACGAGCAGTACTTC CSARPRGRAYEQYF TRBD2 TRBJ2-7 TRBV20-1 NA
TGTGCCAGCAGCCCCCCCTGGGGGGGCCGGGGGACCCAGTACTTC CASSPPWGGRGTQYF NA TRBJ2-5 TRBV11-3 many
TGTGCTAGTGGCCTCGGACTAGCGACCCAAGAGACCCAGTACTTC CASGLGLATQETQYF TRBD2 TRBJ2-5 TRBV12-5 many
TGCGCCACCCGGGCGGGGATTAGGACAGATACGCAGTATTTT CATRAGIRTDTQYF NA TRBJ2-3 TRBV7-9 NA
TGTGCCAGCAGCTTAGTAGTGGGCGGAGCTCGTGCTGCTTTCTTT CASSLVVGGARAAFF NA TRBJ1-1 TRBV11-1 NA
TGCAGCATCCGGACAGGGGCGAGGGAGACCCAGTACTTC CSIRTGARETQYF TRBD1 TRBJ2-5 TRBV29-1 NA
TGCAGTGCTAGAGAGTCAGCGGGAAAGAGTGAGTCGAACTTC CSARESAGKSESNF TRBD2 TRBJ2-7 TRBV20-1 many
TGCGCCAGCAGGAAAACAGGGACGGACTATGGCTACACCTTC CASRKTGTDYGYTF NA TRBJ1-2 TRBV5-1 NA
TGTGCCAGCAGCCAAGAGCGAGTCCAAGAGACCCAGTACTTC CASSQERVQETQYF NA TRBJ2-5 TRBV7-8 many
TGCAGCGTTGATGGCAGGGACCAAGAGACCCAGTACTTC CSVDGRDQETQYF NA TRBJ2-5 TRBV29-1 few
TGCGCCAGTAGACAGCCAAACACTGAAGCTTTCTTT CASRQPNTEAFF NA TRBJ1-1 TRBV5-1 many
TGTGCCATCACTCCCGACGGATACACTGAAGCTTTCTTT CAITPDGYTEAFF NA TRBJ1-1 TRBV10-3 many
TGTGCCAGCAGCTCGGGGGACAGGGAGATTCAAGAGACCCAGTACTTC CASSSGDREIQETQYF TRBD1 TRBJ2-5 TRBV5-4 NA
TGTGCCAGCAGTCTTGCGGACGGGATGAACACTGAAGCTTTCTTT CASSLADGMNTEAFF NA TRBJ1-1 TRBV7-3 many
TGTGCCAGCAGTGAATGGAGGGGGGGGTGGTACCAAGAGACCCAGTACTTC CASSEWRGGWYQETQYF NA TRBJ2-5 TRBV25-1 many